This T cell receptor (beta chain) comes out of a study of T cells in localized non-small cell lung cancer. General observations from the study: Among the top 100 tumor clones, a median about 57 appeared in adjacent lung.

Produced via immunoSEQ multiplex PCR; TCRdb's table is partial and in-frame only. The sample yields about 54,000 clones, about 83% seen once. As concerns this clone: What it recognizes is unknown.

CDR3 length equals 16 residues. Germline loops: CDR1 PRHDT, CDR2 FYEKMQ (reference sequence). J was trimmed by 8 bases and V by 1 base; bases with no gene match: 5. V usage is TRBV13 and J usage is TRBJ2-1, with 13 bases matching TRBD2. Sequences were derived from peripheral blood, sampled before any cancer treatment. The source of this sequence is an older female donor with stage II squamous cell lung carcinoma. This CDR3 is CASSLATGTSGDEQFF. CDR3 nucleotide sequence: TGTGCCAGCAGCTTAGCCACCGGGACTAGCGGGGATGAGCAGTTCTTC.